One T cell receptor beta chain is described in this entry. Its antigen is not known. A much bigger clone sits one base away, suggesting this may be a read error. Time point of the sample: newly diagnosed GD, antithyroid drugs for less than 3 months. TCR sequences were obtained from RNA taken from PBMCs. The data stem from a study of regulatory T cells in long-lasting Graves disease. Germline V gene lookup returns CDR1 MNHEY and CDR2 SMNVEV (reference sequence). The CDR3 is made up of 12 amino acids. Notes on the study in general: Preferential use of TRBV28, TRBJ1-2 and TRBJ2-5 was seen in persistent disease.

For TCR beta, libraries came from iRepertoire HTBI primers and Arm-PCR of CDR3 regions. TCRdb re-analysed the multiplex PCR reads in MiXCR, keeping a single row per CDR3 protein. The sample gives 530,000 or so distinct CDR3 sequences, about 16% of which show up once; around 12% is in the top ten. These data were likewise used in another study, on T cells in Graves' hyperthyroidism and ophthalmopathy.

This clonotype was sampled from a man between 18 and 29 years old with Graves disease. The rearrangement uses TRBV27 and TRBJ2-5, with D possibly being TRBD2 (5 bases). The DNA end is more similar to TRBJ2-1, so the J call may be wrong. The source material was peripheral blood mononuclear cells (PBMCs), sampled at new diagnosis, from a patient treated with antithyroid drugs. In DNA, the CDR3 is TGTGCCAGCAGTGGGAGATACAATGAGCAGTTCTTC. This encodes CASSGRYNEQFF.